The following is a T cell receptor beta chain sequence with its context. The antigen remains undetermined. The sample comes from a study of Graves' ophthalmopathy and Graves' hyperthyroidism. General study findings and limits: Most thyroid clonotypes expanded beyond 0.001 frequency were also found in blood.

The CDR3 length is 13 residues. V was trimmed by 3 bases and J by 4 bases, leaving 8 bases between them. Germline V gene sequence: CDR1 KGHDR, CDR2 SFDVKD. TCR beta CDR3 regions were amplified from RNA transcripts. The first round was an RT-PCR with HTBI primers, and the second round was a multiplex PCR. TCRdb reprocessed the multiplex PCR reads with MiXCR, giving one entry per CDR3 protein. The table includes 200,000 to 250,000 distinct CDR3 sequences, roughly 21% detected once. Patients with other autoimmune diseases, uncontrolled infections, pregnancy or lactation were excluded. The receptor's source is a woman aged 45 to 65 with Graves' ophthalmopathy. The gene calls are TRBV24-1 and TRBJ1-2; D call uncertain. Material for sequencing was peripheral blood. The CDR3 protein is CATSDRKTYGYTF. The CDR3 DNA sequence: TGTGCCACCAGTGATCGAAAAACCTATGGCTACACCTTC.